This entry concerns a single T cell receptor (beta chain). Germline values: CDR1 MGHDK, CDR2 SYGVNS. Deletions cut 1 base from V and 0 bases from J, with 8 bases between. The CDR3 sequence is 15 residues long. After isolation, RNA underwent reverse transcription to generate cDNA as the sequencing template. Sequencing used immunoSEQ multiplex PCR; TCRdb keeps in-frame clones, though not all of them. The table shows approximately 170,000 clones, with about 60% occurring only once. The data were obtained in a study of CD8+ T cells in alopecia areata. Treatment in this sample: oral pan-JAK inhibitor, 5-10 mg twice daily.

The chain uses TRBV25-1 and TRBJ2-3; D is unresolved. The sample was CD4+ T cells sorted from blood, taken at week 24, from a patient treated with tofacitinib. The TCR sequence derives from a human donor with alopecia areata. CDR3 in DNA: TGTGCCAGCAGTGAATCCCCTTACAGCACAGATACGCAGTATTTT. This encodes CASSESPYSTDTQYF. Looking up the rest from reference TRBV25-1 and TRBJ2-3 gives the full variable domain: EADIYQTPRYLVIGTGKKITLECSQTMGHDKMYWYQQDPGMELHLIHYSYGVNSTEKGDLSSESTVSRIRTEHFPLTLESARPSHTSQYLCASSESPYSTDTQYFGPGTRLTVL.